These T cell receptor beta chains were read from a single sample in a study of T cell repertoires in cytomegalovirus infection. TCRdb reprocessed the reads via MiXCR and lists one record per CDR3 protein. The data contain roughly 320,000 distinct CDR3 sequences, more than 9% of them seen just once; the ten biggest clones take up around 4.1%. The sequenced sample consisted of PBMCs. The source is a human donor in good health (CMV status not recorded). Some clones in this sample may be carry-over from other donors' samples. Both conserved end residues are part of each CDR3. The D gene is left open where the match is weak. Rows may omit the clone size; those that give it use once, few, many or a size class.

-	TRBJ1-5	many	TRBV27	TGTGCCAGCAGTTTGCAGCTTAGCAATCAGCCCCAGCATTTT	CASSLQLSNQPQHF
TRBD1	TRBJ1-1	-	TRBV7-2	TGTGCCAGCAGCTTACAGGGGGCGATGAACACTGAAGCTTTCTTT	CASSLQGAMNTEAFF
-	TRBJ2-5	many	TRBV7-8	TGTGCCAGCAGCCTTAATTACTTCCAAGAGACCCAGTACTTC	CASSLNYFQETQYF
-	TRBJ1-1	many	TRBV27	TGTGCCAGCAGTACATCGGGACGGAGGAAATGGCGAACCGAAGCTTTCTTT	CASSTSGRRKWRTEAFF
TRBD1	TRBJ2-5	many	TRBV7-2	TGTGCCAGCAGCCCCCCATCCGCCCTACAGGGGGAAGAGACCCAGTACTTC	CASSPPSALQGEETQYF
-	TRBJ1-1	many	TRBV7-2	TGTGCCAGCAGCTTAGGCCGGACCAGAAAGAAAGCTTTCTTT	CASSLGRTRKKAFF
-	TRBJ2-3	-	TRBV12-3/TRBV12-4	TGTGCCAGCAGTTCTAGACCCGGTAGCGCAGATACGCAGTATTTT	CASSSRPGSADTQYF
-	TRBJ2-3	-	TRBV28	TGTGCCAGCACTAATTCACCTGATACGCAGTATTTT	CASTNSPDTQYF
TRBD2	TRBJ2-1	many	TRBV27	TGTGCCAGCAGTTTAGCTAGCGGGTCGGGCAATGAGCAGTTCTTC	CASSLASGSGNEQFF
-	TRBJ2-7	-	TRBV11-2	TGTGCCAGCAGCCCCGCGCCTCCGGTCTACGAGCAGTACTTC	CASSPAPPVYEQYF
TRBD1	TRBJ1-1	-	TRBV18	TGTGCCAGCTCACCGGTCGGCCAGGGGGCCGGTGAAGCTTTCTTT	CASSPVGQGAGEAFF
TRBD2	TRBJ2-1	few	TRBV9	TGTGCCAGCAGCGTTCTAGCGGGAGAGTACAATGAGCAGTTCTTC	CASSVLAGEYNEQFF
-	TRBJ2-3	many	TRBV7-6	TGTGCCAGCAGCTTAGCCAAGCGCTTCACAGATACGCAGTATTTT	CASSLAKRFTDTQYF
TRBD2	TRBJ2-1	-	TRBV19	TGTGCCAGTAGTAACCCATCCACCGGGGGACTAGCGGGAGTAAATGAGCAGTTCTTC	CASSNPSTGGLAGVNEQFF
TRBD1	TRBJ2-2	-	TRBV20-1	TGCAGTGCTCTAGACAGGGGGCGGAACACCGGGGAGCTGTTTTTT	CSALDRGRNTGELFF
-	TRBJ1-1	many	TRBV7-2	TGTGCCAGCAGCTTAGCGCGGAAGACACTAGGGACTGAAGCTTTCTTT	CASSLARKTLGTEAFF
-	TRBJ1-2	once	TRBV25-1	TGTGCCAGCAGTCGGGACACCGGGTACACCTTC	CASSRDTGYTF
-	TRBJ2-2	many	TRBV7-2	TGTGCCAGCAGCTTAGCGGCGGTACACACCGGGGAGCTGTTTTTT	CASSLAAVHTGELFF
TRBD2	TRBJ2-1	many	TRBV12-3/TRBV12-4	TGTGCCAGCACTCTACACGGGGGGGCCTACAATGAGCAGTTCTTC	CASTLHGGAYNEQFF
-	TRBJ2-2	many	TRBV7-9	TGTGCCAGCAGCTCGCGAGAGACAGGGAACACCGGGGAGCTGTTTTTT	CASSSRETGNTGELFF
TRBD1	TRBJ1-2	few	TRBV12-3/TRBV12-4	TGTGCCAGCAGACCTGACAGGGGAAATAACTATGGCTACACCTTC	CASRPDRGNNYGYTF
TRBD2	TRBJ2-3	many	TRBV6-2/TRBV6-3	TGTGCCAGCAGGACCCCCACCGGGACTAGCGGGACATCTAGCACAGATACGCAGTATTTT	CASRTPTGTSGTSSTDTQYF
-	TRBJ2-7	few	TRBV7-2	TGTGCCAGCAGCTTAACCCTAGATTACTACGAGCAGTACTTC	CASSLTLDYYEQYF
TRBD1	TRBJ2-2	many	TRBV20-1	TGCAGTGCTAGGGGACAGGGGGCTGTAAGCGGGGAGCTGTTTTTT	CSARGQGAVSGELFF
-	TRBJ1-6	many	TRBV12-3/TRBV12-4	TGTGCCAGCAGTTCCTCGTGGAGGAGCTCCTATAATTCACCCCTCCACTTT	CASSSSWRSSYNSPLHF
TRBD2	TRBJ2-1	many	TRBV6-1	TGTGCCAGCAGGCGGACTAGCGGGAGCTCCTACAATGAGCAGTTCTTC	CASRRTSGSSYNEQFF
-	TRBJ2-3	few	TRBV7-9	TGTGCCAGCAGCTCGCTGACTAGCACAGATACGCAGTATTTT	CASSSLTSTDTQYF
-	TRBJ2-3	many	TRBV7-2	TGTGCCAGCAGCCCTCGGACGATTAGCACAGATACGCAGTATTTT	CASSPRTISTDTQYF
-	TRBJ2-5	-	TRBV20-1	TGCAGTGCTAGAGATGGCCAGAAGGGCCCGGAGGAGACCCAGTACTTC	CSARDGQKGPEETQYF
-	TRBJ1-5	few	TRBV7-4	TGTGCCAGCAGCTTAGCGGGAATCAATCAGCCCCAGCATTTT	CASSLAGINQPQHF
-	TRBJ1-1	many	TRBV7-2	TGTGCCAGTGGGAGTACTGGTGCCATGAACACTGAAGCTTTCTTT	CASGSTGAMNTEAFF
-	TRBJ2-6	many	TRBV4-1	TGCGCCAGCAGCCTTTCCGGGAGTGGGGCCAACGTCCTGACTTTC	CASSLSGSGANVLTF
-	TRBJ2-2	many	TRBV7-2	TGTGCCAGCAGCTTAGAGACCGGGGAGCTGTTTTTT	CASSLETGELFF
-	TRBJ1-5	few	TRBV30	TGTGCCTGGAGTATAGGGACGGGAGATCAGCCCCAGCATTTT	CAWSIGTGDQPQHF
-	TRBJ1-1	many	TRBV28	TGTGCCAGCAGGGAGGCGCGGGGGCGTGGCACTGAAGCTTTCTTT	CASREARGRGTEAFF
TRBD1	TRBJ2-2	-	TRBV20-1	TGCAGTGCACCGGACAGGGAATTACCCCTTTTCTTGGGCGGGGAGCTGTTTTTT	CSAPDRELPLFLGGELFF
-	TRBJ2-7	-	TRBV5-4	TGTGCCAGCAGCTCCCCGGGGATCGAGCAGTACTTC	CASSSPGIEQYF
-	TRBJ2-7	few	TRBV5-1	TGCGCCAGCAGCTGGCGGGACGGTTCCTACGAGCAGTACTTC	CASSWRDGSYEQYF
-	TRBJ2-5	many	TRBV7-9	TGTGCCAGCAGCGATCTCGGGGGGCGGGAGACCCAGTACTTC	CASSDLGGRETQYF
-	TRBJ2-7	many	TRBV7-2	TGTGCCAGCAGCTTAGACGGCAACACTTACGAGCAGTACTTC	CASSLDGNTYEQYF
TRBD2	TRBJ2-1	many	TRBV7-8	TGTGCCAGCACCTCGACTAGCGGGGGGGCGGGCAATGAGCAGTTCTTC	CASTSTSGGAGNEQFF
-	TRBJ2-1	-	TRBV7-9	TGTGCCAGCAGCTTAGGCCTAGCTGAGCAGTTCTTC	CASSLGLAEQFF
-	TRBJ1-2	few	TRBV4-3	TGCGCCAGCAGCCAAGAGGAGGGGCCCTATGGCTACACCTTC	CASSQEEGPYGYTF
-	TRBJ2-7	-	TRBV11-2	TGTGCCAGCCCGGTAGCGAGGAGCTCCTACGAGCAGTACTTC	CASPVARSSYEQYF
-	TRBJ2-1	few	TRBV7-2	TGTGCCAGCAGCACTACCAGCTCCTACAATGAGCAGTTCTTC	CASSTTSSYNEQFF
-	TRBJ2-5	-	TRBV11-3	TGTGCCAGCAGCTCCCGGCCAAAAGAGACCCAGTACTTC	CASSSRPKETQYF
-	TRBJ2-7	few	TRBV20-1	TGCGCCGCACTGGGCGGCTTCGCGGTTTACGAGCAGTACTTC	CAALGGFAVYEQYF
TRBD1	TRBJ2-1	-	TRBV12-3/TRBV12-4	TGTGCCAGCAGTCCGGGACAGGGGTCCTACAATGAGCAGTTCTTC	CASSPGQGSYNEQFF
TRBD1	TRBJ2-5	-	TRBV28	TGTGCCAGCAGTATCTCCGGGACAGTGGAGACCCAGTACTTC	CASSISGTVETQYF
-	TRBJ1-5	many	TRBV6-1	TGTGCCAGCACCAGGGACCCCTATAGCAATCAGCCCCAGCATTTT	CASTRDPYSNQPQHF
-	TRBJ2-7	-	TRBV7-8	TGTGCCAGCAGCTTAGGTTCATATAAGCTCTACGAGCAGTACTTC	CASSLGSYKLYEQYF
-	TRBJ2-2	-	TRBV11-2	TGTGCCAGCAGCCGACAACGGGAGCTGTTTTTT	CASSRQRELFF
-	TRBJ1-2	many	TRBV10-3	TGTGCCATCAGCGGAGGGTCCCCTAACTATGGCTACACCTTC	CAISGGSPNYGYTF
TRBD2	TRBJ2-3	-	TRBV13	TGTGCCAGCAGTTACGGGGGGGCTGCGACAGATACGCAGTATTTT	CASSYGGAATDTQYF
-	TRBJ1-1	few	TRBV12-3/TRBV12-4	TGTGCCAGCAGTTTATTGCTTGGTGGGGCCATTCGCACTGAAGCTTTCTTT	CASSLLLGGAIRTEAFF